This T cell receptor (beta chain) emerged from a study of blood T cell repertoires in COVID-19. Study-level information: Researchers got acute and convalescent COVID-19 samples from the United States, Italy and Spain. Nucleic acid was either cDNA or gDNA, and it came from T cells, B-cell-depleted T cells, or PBMCs.

The table lists this clone with a count of one. Under the authors' procedure: The assay estimated nucleated cells by amplifying reference gene primers. Libraries were prepared by immunoSEQ multiplex PCR; TCRdb keeps only in-frame clonotypes and omits some of them. V and J calls and clone size come straight from that table; D and trimming were deduced from the DNA. The table records just under 350,000 clones, under 95% of them present only once. The germline gives CDR1 MNHEY, CDR2 SMNVEV (reference sequence). The germline V and J ends were trimmed by 6 bases and 1 base, with 9 bases remaining between them. This CDR3 contains 13 residues.

J is TRBJ1-2 and V is TRBV27; possible D gene TRBD1, 6 bases. The receptor's source is a woman aged 18-35 years who had recovered from COVID-19. Sequencing input: peripheral blood. CDR3 region: CASSTQGNYGYTF. The DNA for the CDR3 is TGTGCCAGCAGCACACAGGGTAACTATGGCTACACCTTC.